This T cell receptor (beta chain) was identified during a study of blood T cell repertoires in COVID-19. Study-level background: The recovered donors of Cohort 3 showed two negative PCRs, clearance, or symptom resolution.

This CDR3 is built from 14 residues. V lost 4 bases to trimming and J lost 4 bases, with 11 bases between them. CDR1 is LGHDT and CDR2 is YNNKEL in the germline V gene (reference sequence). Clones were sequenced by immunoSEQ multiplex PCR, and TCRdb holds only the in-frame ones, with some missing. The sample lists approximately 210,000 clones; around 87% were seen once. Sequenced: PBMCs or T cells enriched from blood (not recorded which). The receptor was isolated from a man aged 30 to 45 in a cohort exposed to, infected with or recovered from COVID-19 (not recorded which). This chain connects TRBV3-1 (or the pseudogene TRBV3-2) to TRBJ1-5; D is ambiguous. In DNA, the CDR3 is TGTGCCAGCAGCCGCACAGAGAGTAATCAGCCCCAGCATTTT. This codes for CASSRTESNQPQHF.